The T cell receptor (beta chain) described here comes from a study of OX40 agonist ivuxolimab in advanced cancers. Turning to the study itself: Hepatocellular carcinoma, melanoma, renal cell or head and neck cancer was diagnosed in the dose-escalation patients. Antecedent anti-PD-1, anti-PD-L1 or anti-CTLA-4 therapy was permissible, with over 35% having received some.

Data came from immunoSEQ multiplex PCR; TCRdb stores just in-frame clones and leaves some out. This repertoire shows some 71,000 clones, around 82% found once; its top ten account for 7.9%. Worth noting for this clone: Its antigen is not known.

The study sampled blood at baseline, cycle 4 day 1, and cycle 7 day 1. Study outcomes and limitations: In a subset of nonresponders, normalized T-cell clonal expansion was also low.

This specimen was CD4+ or CD8+ T cells sorted from blood, taken in a trial of the OX40 agonist ivuxolimab. This receptor was taken from an adult with an advanced solid tumor such as melanoma, head and neck, liver or kidney cancer.

CDR3 amino acids: CASSLVGPSYEQYF. Here the CDR3 DNA reads TGTGCCAGCAGCTTAGTGGGGCCCTCCTACGAGCAGTACTTC. V gene TRBV7-9 combines with J gene TRBJ2-7, with D possibly TRBD1 on 5 matching bases. CDR3 length: 14 residues. Germline V gives CDR1 SEHNR, CDR2 FQNEAQ (reference sequence). Trimming took 1 base from V and 0 from J, leaving 7 bases between them.